What follows are 26 T cell receptor beta chains derived from one specimen sequenced in a study of cytomegalovirus exposure and HLA in healthy donors. Only in-frame clones appear in the TCRdb table, and some are missing; sequencing was by immunoSEQ multiplex PCR. This sample has about 120,000 clones, with roughly 86% found just once. Sequencing input: PBMCs. Every receptor here comes from a man aged 18 to 30 in good health and CMV-seronegative.

This chain connects TRBV18 to TRBJ1-5, with TRBD1 as a possible D gene (6 bases). The germline V gene has CDR1 KGHSH and CDR2 LQKENI. With 3 bases removed from V and 6 bases from J, the gap between germline ends came to 9 bases. This CDR3 has 13 amino acids. The CDR3 sequence is CASSPGAGQPQHF. CDR3 coding DNA: TGTGCCAGCTCACCGGGGGCAGGTCAGCCCCAGCATTTT.

The V call is TRBV7-2, the J call TRBJ2-3, with D unclear. Germline assignment: CDR1 SGHTA and CDR2 FQGNSA. The CDR3 runs to 16 residues. The V end lost 1 base, the J end lost 0 bases, and 11 bases lay between the germline ends. CDR3 in DNA: TGTGCCAGCAGCTTAGTTGGCGGTTTGAGCACAGATACGCAGTATTTT. Translation gives CASSLVGGLSTDTQYF.

J is TRBJ2-7 and V is TRBV11-2; tentatively, D is TRBD2 (5 bases). CDR1 is SGHAT, CDR2 FQNNGV, per germline. The V gene lost 5 bases and the J gene lost 0 bases, with 8 bases spanning the gap. This CDR3 contains 13 residues. Here the CDR3 reads CASSRRISYEQYF. The CDR3 DNA follows: TGTGCCAGCAGCCGGAGGATCTCCTACGAGCAGTACTTC.

This clone turned up a few times. The chain has TRBV10-2 and TRBJ2-2, with D possibly TRBD1 on 5 matching bases. The CDR3 consists of 13 residues. The ends were cut back, 10 bases at V and 3 bases at J, with 12 bases in the middle. Germline CDR1 is WSHSY and CDR2 is SAAADI. CDR3 residues: CAIRTGDTGELFF. The CDR3 DNA is TGCGCCATCCGAACAGGAGACACCGGGGAGCTGTTTTTT.

The chain employs TRBV21-1 and TRBJ2-6; the table names TRBD2, a call not compared with the DNA. TRBV21-1 is given as a pseudogene. CDR3 length: 18 residues. CDR3 DNA: TGTGCCAGCAGCGCGCTACCGGGGGACCAGAGACCTCTCAACGTCCTGACTTTC. It translates to CASSALPGDQRPLNVLTF.

The CDR3 DNA reads as TGTGCCAGCTACGGAGGAGGGGCAGGGGGCCGTGCCGAGCAGTACTTC. Encoded protein: CASYGGGAGGRAEQYF. The chain has TRBV7-9 and TRBJ2-7; 8 bases are shared with TRBD1. The CDR3 length is 16 residues. Germline assignment: CDR1 SEHNR and CDR2 FQNEAQ (reference sequence). The V and J ends lost 8 bases and 6 bases, in that order; junction bases with no gene match: 18.

This CDR3 reads CASSGGRSEAFF. The DNA of the CDR3 is TGTGCCAGCAGTGGGGGGAGGTCTGAAGCTTTCTTT. J is TRBJ1-1 and V is TRBV2; perhaps TRBD1 as D (5 bases). V was trimmed by 4 bases and J by 6 bases, leaving 9 bases between them. Germline CDR1 SNHLY, CDR2 FYNNEI. There are 12 residues in the CDR3.

The chain combines TRBV6-6 with TRBJ1-2, with 8 bases fitting TRBD1. Germline V gives CDR1 MNHNY, CDR2 SVGAGI (reference sequence). The CDR3 loop spans 13 amino acids. Unmatched junction bases numbered 7, after V lost 6 bases and J lost 7 bases. CDR3 sequence (DNA): TGTGCCAGCAGAATCGACAGGGGTCGTGGCTACACCTTC. Translated, it gives CASRIDRGRGYTF.

The chain has TRBV7-2 and TRBJ2-7, with a possible D match to TRBD1 (6 bases). The germline gives CDR1 SGHTA, CDR2 FQGNSA. Trimming stripped 5 bases from V and 3 bases from J, with 11 bases between. The CDR3 is 13 amino acids. CDR3 sequence: CASSQGTGYEQYF. The CDR3 nucleotides read TGTGCCAGCAGCCAGGGGACCGGCTACGAGCAGTACTTC.

The J gene is TRBJ1-6, the V gene TRBV19, with no clear D. Germline CDR1 LNHDA, CDR2 SQIVND (reference sequence). Trimming left V 5 bases short and J 0 bases short, with 11 bases between. The CDR3 is made up of 16 amino acids. This CDR3 reads CASSQLLSSYNSPLHF. As DNA, the CDR3 is TGTGCCAGTAGTCAACTCCTGAGCTCCTATAATTCACCCCTCCACTTT.

This clone was counted a few times. V is TRBV28 and J is TRBJ2-7, with 9 bases identical to TRBD2. CDR1 is MDHEN, CDR2 SYDVKM, per germline. Trimming took 5 bases from V and 6 from J; bases not matched to a gene: 8. The CDR3 extends over 14 amino acids. As DNA, the CDR3 is TGTGCCAGCAGTCAGACCGCTAGCGGGACCGAGCAGTACTTC. It specifies CASSQTASGTEQYF.

Of note for this clone: Different DNA sequences within this sample yield the same CDR3. This chain links TRBV30 with TRBJ1-5; possibly TRBD1 for D (6 bases). The germline CDR1 and CDR2 sequences are GTSNPN and SVGIG (reference sequence). This CDR3 has 14 amino acids. Trimming left V 1 base short and J 3 bases short, with 10 bases between. CDR3 in DNA: TGTGCCTGGAGTGCCGACAGGATCAATCAGCCCCAGCATTTT. The encoded protein is CAWSADRINQPQHF.

This sequence joins TRBV2 and TRBJ1-4, with D possibly TRBD1 on 5 matching bases. CDR3 size: 14 residues. V gave up 11 bases and J gave up 3 bases, with 16 bases separating them. Germline V CDR1 and CDR2: SNHLY, FYNNEI. CDR3 protein: CAGGFRAANEKLFF. The CDR3, as DNA: TGTGCCGGGGGGTTTCGGGCCGCTAATGAAAAACTGTTTTTT.

The CDR3 here is CASSWREEQYF. CDR3 in DNA: TGTGCCAGCAGTTGGCGGGAGGAGCAGTACTTC. The rearrangement links TRBV6-5 to TRBJ2-7; 7 bases agree with TRBD2. Germline V CDR1 and CDR2: MNHEY, SVGAGI. V was pared by 4 bases and J by 7 bases, with 1 base of the junction left unmatched. The CDR3 runs to 11 residues.

In this sample, this clone turned up once. This chain links TRBV7-2 with TRBJ1-2; D might be TRBD1 (6 bases). CDR1 and CDR2 from the germline V gene are SGHTA and FQGNSA. The CDR3 extends over 17 amino acids. The V end lost 2 bases, the J end lost 1 base, and 17 bases lay between the germline ends. CDR3: CASSLLPGTNHNYGYTF. DNA of the CDR3: TGTGCCAGCAGCTTACTTCCCGGGACAAACCATAACTATGGCTACACCTTC.

This chain connects TRBV5-1 to TRBJ2-1; 8 bases map to TRBD2. This CDR3 spans 17 amino acids. J lost 0 bases, V lost 4 bases, and 9 bases had no gene match. The germline V gene encodes CDR1 SGHRS and CDR2 YFSETQ. CDR3 in DNA: TGCGCCAGCAGCCCCTCCGGGGGGGCGAGCTCCTACAATGAGCAGTTCTTC. Translating it yields CASSPSGGASSYNEQFF.

In the case of this clone: Other nucleotide sequences in the sample specify the same CDR3. The chain is built from TRBV25-1 and TRBJ1-6; TRBD1 is a possible D gene (5 bases). CDR1 is MGHDK, CDR2 SYGVNS, per germline. V was trimmed by 5 bases and J by 9 bases, leaving 17 bases between them. CDR3 size: 15 residues. The CDR3 spells CASSPRGQGGSPLHF. CDR3 bases: TGTGCCAGCAGTCCCCGTGGTCAGGGTGGTTCACCCCTCCACTTT.

Concerning this clone itself: Germline and junction disagree at one end, which may indicate a read error. The V gene is TRBV27, the J gene TRBJ2-1; 9 bases match TRBD2. Germline V CDR1 and CDR2: MNHEY, SMNVEV (reference sequence). The CDR3 totals 15 residues. The chain's CDR3 is CASSVSSGAGREQFF. CDR3 nucleotides: TGTGCCAGCAGTGTATCTAGCGGGGCCGGAAGGGAGCAGTTCTTC.

The chain combines TRBV6-5 with TRBJ1-6, with 10 nucleotides matching TRBD1. Germline loops: CDR1 MNHEY, CDR2 SVGAGI. The CDR3 length is 16 residues. V lost 2 bases to trimming and J lost 10 bases; unmatched junction nucleotides: 8. CDR3 amino acids: CASSYGTGEGRSPLHF. CDR3 nucleotide sequence: TGTGCCAGCAGTTACGGGACAGGGGAGGGTCGGTCACCCCTCCACTTT.

The chain is built from TRBV9 and TRBJ1-1; 7 bases match TRBD1. From germline, CDR1 is SGDLS and CDR2 YYNGEE. The J segment lost 2 bases and the V segment lost 4 bases, leaving 2 bases of the junction unmatched. CDR3 length equals 13 residues. This CDR3 reads CASSSGGNTEAFF. DNA for the CDR3: TGTGCCAGCAGCTCAGGGGGAAACACTGAAGCTTTCTTT.

This clone was seen just once. The V and J genes are TRBV2 and TRBJ1-1; D perhaps matches TRBD1 (6 bases). V was cut by 6 bases and J by 2 bases, with 13 bases left in between. The V gene's germline CDR1 is SNHLY and CDR2 FYNNEI. The CDR3 has 14 amino acids. Written as DNA, the CDR3 is TGTGCCAGCAGGTCACAGGGTACCAACACTGAAGCTTTCTTT. This codes for CASRSQGTNTEAFF.

The rearrangement links TRBV15 to TRBJ1-1; 7 nucleotides align to TRBD1. The V and J ends lost 1 base and 2 bases, in that order; junction bases with no gene match: 4. CDR1 is LNHNV and CDR2 is YYDKDF in the germline V gene (reference sequence). The length of the CDR3 is 15 residues. The CDR3 DNA is TGTGCCACCAGCAGAGGAAGAGGGGGCAACACTGAAGCTTTCTTT. Translated, it gives CATSRGRGGNTEAFF.

V is TRBV7-8 and J is TRBJ1-1; D gene ambiguous. The CDR3 spans 13 residues. Germline CDR1 reads SGHVS; CDR2 reads FQNEAQ. Trimming left V 3 bases short and J 7 bases short, with 12 bases between. The CDR3 spells CASSFSAGSEAFF. The CDR3 DNA is TGTGCCAGCAGCTTTTCCGCGGGAAGTGAAGCTTTCTTT. The full variable domain, in which reference TRBV7-8 and TRBJ1-1 provide the parts outside the CDR3, is GAGVSQSPRYKVAKRGQDVALRCDPISGHVSLFWYQQALGQGPEFLTYFQNEAQLDKSGLPSDRFFAERPEGSVSTLKIQRTQQEDSAVYLCASSFSAGSEAFFGQGTRLTVV.

The CDR3 DNA is TGTGCCAGCAGCTTAGAGGGAGTCCAAACAGATACGCAGTATTTT. Translated: CASSLEGVQTDTQYF. The V call is TRBV7-9, the J call TRBJ2-3; TRBD2 is a possible D gene (5 bases). Trimming removed 1 base at V and 3 bases at J, with 11 bases between. The CDR3 covers 15 residues. In germline, CDR1 is SEHNR, CDR2 FQNEAQ (reference sequence).

The chain employs TRBV6-5 and TRBJ1-5, with D perhaps TRBD1 (6 bases). V was shortened by 7 bases and J by 0 bases, with 13 bases between the two germline ends. CDR1 MNHEY and CDR2 SVGAGI come from the germline V gene. This CDR3 region has 15 residues. Written as DNA, the CDR3 is TGTGCCAGCATCTCCGGGACATTTAGCAATCAGCCCCAGCATTTT. Protein product: CASISGTFSNQPQHF.

The chain has TRBV7-2 and TRBJ2-2, with TRBD2 matching 8 bases. The CDR3 consists of 15 residues. V gave up 2 bases and J gave up 6 bases; unmatched junction bases: 5. Germline assignment: CDR1 SGHTA and CDR2 FQGNSA. CDR3 coding DNA: TGTGCCAGCAGCTTATTACGGGAGGGCCCCGGGGAGCTGTTTTTT. It is translated as CASSLLREGPGELFF.